This T cell receptor beta chain was profiled in a study of OX40 agonist ivuxolimab in advanced cancers. Overall study: Those treated in dose escalation had hepatocellular carcinoma, melanoma, renal cell cancer or head and neck cancer. Partial responses were achieved by three patients, of whom one had hepatocellular carcinoma and two had cutaneous melanoma. Whole-study results and caveats: At doses 0.1 to 3.0 mg/kg, CD4+ and CD8+ clones expanded.

Clones were sequenced by immunoSEQ multiplex PCR, and TCRdb holds only the in-frame ones, with some missing. This table holds around 68,000 clones, 70% to 90% found once. To note about this clone: Its matching antigen is unknown.

This CDR3 region has 13 residues. The germline V and J ends were trimmed by 1 base and 4 bases, with 8 bases remaining between them. The germline V gene has CDR1 SGHRS and CDR2 YFSETQ. The J gene is TRBJ1-1, the V gene TRBV5-1; the D gene is possibly TRBD1 (5 bases). The receptor was isolated from an adult with an advanced solid tumor such as melanoma, head and neck, liver or kidney cancer. Material: CD4+ or CD8+ T cells sorted from blood, obtained in a trial of the OX40 agonist ivuxolimab. CDR3 DNA sequence: TGCGCCAGCAGCTTGTCAGGGATCACTGAAGCTTTCTTT. It is translated as CASSLSGITEAFF.